Presented here are 23 T cell receptor beta chains from one specimen sequenced in a study of blood T cell repertoires in COVID-19. Only in-frame clones appear in the TCRdb table, and some are missing; sequencing was by immunoSEQ multiplex PCR. The data hold approximately 50,000 clones, with approximately 91% observed a single time. The sequencing input was peripheral blood. The receptors were gathered from a man aged 45-65 years with active COVID-19.

On this clone itself: At one boundary the junction diverges from the germline segment, which might be a read error. The DNA for the CDR3 is TGTGCCAGCAGCCAAGAGGGAGGTGCCAGATTCTTC. Encoded protein: CASSQEGGARFF. This chain joins TRBV3-1 (or the pseudogene TRBV3-2) and TRBJ2-7; possibly TRBD2 for D (6 bases). The CDR3 runs 12 residues. Germline V gene data show CDR1 as LGHDT and CDR2 as YNNKEL (reference sequence).

This chain connects TRBV7-8 to TRBJ1-3; D is unclear. Trimming cost V 2 bases and J 3 bases, with 17 bases left between them. CDR1 and CDR2 from the germline V gene are SGHVS and FQNEAQ. The CDR3 loop spans 17 amino acids. The CDR3 sequence: CASSLRGSRAYGNTIYF. The CDR3 nucleotides read TGTGCCAGCAGCTTACGGGGTTCACGGGCTTATGGAAACACCATATATTTT.

The J gene is TRBJ2-7, the V gene TRBV4-1; the match to TRBD1 covers 9 bases. The ends lost 4 bases at V and 2 bases at J; junction bases unmatched: 6. The CDR3 has 15 residues. The germline CDR1 and CDR2 sequences are MGHRA and YSYEKL. The CDR3 protein is CASSLGQGRAYEQYF. CDR3 coding DNA: TGCGCCAGCAGCCTCGGACAGGGGAGGGCCTACGAGCAGTACTTC.

V gene TRBV7-9 combines with J gene TRBJ2-5; TRBD2 aligns across 7 bases. V trimming: 1 base; J trimming: 3 bases; junction bases outside the gene matches: 5. The germline V gene encodes CDR1 SEHNR and CDR2 FQNEAQ (reference sequence). The CDR3 contains 15 residues. The CDR3 nucleotides are TGTGCCAGCAGCTTAGGGCAGGGAGGGAAAGAGACCCAGTACTTC. Encoded protein: CASSLGQGGKETQYF. The full variable domain, in which reference TRBV7-9 and TRBJ2-5 provide the parts outside the CDR3, is DTGVSQNPRHKITKRGQNVTFRCDPISEHNRLYWYRQTLGQGPEFLTYFQNEAQLEKSRLLSDRFSAERPKGSFSTLEIQRTEQGDSAMYLCASSLGQGGKETQYFGPGTRLLVL.

The chain recombines TRBV25-1 with TRBJ2-1, with D tentatively TRBD2 (5 bases). The CDR3 sequence is 14 residues long. V was clipped by 2 bases and J by 7 bases, with 12 bases between them. Germline values: CDR1 MGHDK, CDR2 SYGVNS. The CDR3 loop is CASSERRELNEQFF. As DNA, the CDR3 is TGTGCCAGCAGTGAACGTCGGGAACTGAATGAGCAGTTCTTC. Full variable domain (remainder filled in from reference TRBV25-1 and TRBJ2-1): EADIYQTPRYLVIGTGKKITLECSQTMGHDKMYWYQQDPGMELHLIHYSYGVNSTEKGDLSSESTVSRIRTEHFPLTLESARPSHTSQYLCASSERRELNEQFFGPGTRLTVL.

The chain links TRBV21-1 to TRBJ1-5; TRBD1, the table's D call, was not compared with the DNA. TRBV21-1 is described as a pseudogene. This CDR3 has 15 amino acids. The CDR3 is CASSPQGSSNQPQHF. Here the CDR3 DNA reads TGTGCCAGCAGCCCGCAGGGGTCGAGCAATCAGCCCCAGCATTTT.

This clone has only one observation. The chain carries TRBV29-1 and TRBJ1-2; the D gene is possibly TRBD1 (6 bases). The ends were cut back, 3 bases at V and 6 bases at J, with 23 bases in the middle. Germline loops: CDR1 SQVTM, CDR2 ANQGSEA. This CDR3 contains 16 residues. Here the CDR3 DNA reads TGCAGCGTTGATCAATTCGTTACAGGGCGCGTAGATGGCTACACCTTC. Translation gives CSVDQFVTGRVDGYTF. The full variable domain, its missing parts supplied by reference TRBV29-1 and TRBJ1-2, is SAVISQKPSRDICQRGTSLTIQCQVDSQVTMMFWYRQQPGQSLTLIATANQGSEATYESGFVIDKFPISRPNLTFSTLTVSNMSPEDSSIYLCSVDQFVTGRVDGYTFGSGTRLTVV.

The rearrangement uses TRBV3-1 (or the pseudogene TRBV3-2) and TRBJ2-7; 9 bases line up with TRBD2. J lost 7 bases, V lost 0 bases, and 4 bases had no gene match. The CDR3 extends over 14 amino acids. Germline V gene lookup returns CDR1 LGHDT and CDR2 YNNKEL (reference sequence). CDR3 nucleotide sequence: TGTGCCAGCAGCCAAGATATTAGCGGGAGTGAGCAGTACTTC. Translation: CASSQDISGSEQYF.

This chain links TRBV10-2 with TRBJ1-5; 10 bases line up with TRBD1. The V gene's germline CDR1 is WSHSY and CDR2 SAAADI. The length of the CDR3 is 16 residues. J was trimmed by 0 bases and V by 8 bases; bases with no gene match: 7. This CDR3 reads CASGGQGKYSNQPQHF. Here the CDR3 DNA reads TGCGCCAGCGGGGGACAGGGGAAATATAGCAATCAGCCCCAGCATTTT.

The V gene is TRBV10-1, the J gene TRBJ2-7, with D hard to call. V was clipped by 4 bases and J by 4 bases, with 11 bases between them. Germline CDR1 and CDR2: WNHNN and SYGVQD (reference sequence). The CDR3 sequence is 13 residues long. CDR3 residues: CASSAKVGYEQYF. CDR3 nucleotides: TGCGCCAGCAGTGCTAAGGTCGGGTACGAGCAGTACTTC.

The chain combines TRBV5-1 with TRBJ1-6; no reliable D call. V dropped 0 bases and J dropped 7 bases, with 11 bases sitting between them. Germline V gene sequence: CDR1 SGHRS, CDR2 YFSETQ. CDR3 length: 15 residues. CDR3 sequence reads: CASSLEGPGNSPLHF. The CDR3 DNA is TGCGCCAGCAGCTTGGAAGGTCCGGGGAATTCACCCCTCCACTTT.

The chain employs TRBV7-6 and TRBJ2-3; weak D call: TRBD1 (5 bases). The CDR3 consists of 15 residues. Germline V lookup: CDR1 SGHVS, CDR2 FNYEAQ. The V end was cut by 1 base, the J end by 0 bases, with 8 bases between. Here the CDR3 DNA reads TGTGCCAGCAGCTTAGGTGGGGCTAGCACAGATACGCAGTATTTT. It codes for CASSLGGASTDTQYF.

This clone was detected only once. Here the CDR3 DNA reads TGCGCCAGCAGCTCTGGACAGAGCAGTGCAACTAATGAAAAACTGTTTTTT. Its protein product is CASSSGQSSATNEKLFF. This rearrangement joins TRBV5-1 to TRBJ1-4, with D possibly matching TRBD1 (6 bases). This CDR3 contains 17 residues. Germline assignment: CDR1 SGHRS and CDR2 YFSETQ. The V end was cut by 3 bases, the J end by 0 bases, with 15 bases between.

The CDR3 loop is CASSVGLPPFNEQFF. The DNA for the CDR3 is TGTGCCAGCAGCGTAGGACTTCCACCTTTCAATGAGCAGTTCTTC. The V gene is TRBV9, the J gene TRBJ2-1; the D is unclear. The CDR3 contains 15 residues. V was shortened by 0 bases and J by 6 bases, with 13 bases between the two germline ends. The germline V gene has CDR1 SGDLS and CDR2 YYNGEE.

The chain couples TRBV7-8 to TRBJ2-7; maybe TRBD2 (6 bases). The CDR3 is made up of 13 amino acids. Trimming pared 4 bases from V and 6 bases from J, leaving 13 bases between. The germline V gene has CDR1 SGHVS and CDR2 FQNEAQ. CDR3 loop: CASSYRDSSEQYF. Written as DNA, the CDR3 is TGTGCCAGCAGCTACCGGGACTCCAGCGAGCAGTACTTC.

V and J are TRBV3-1 (or the pseudogene TRBV3-2) and TRBJ2-2, with 10 bases identical to TRBD1. Per germline, CDR1 LGHDT and CDR2 YNNKEL (reference sequence). The CDR3 length is 14 residues. With 7 bases clipped from V and 6 bases from J, the junction kept 5 bases outside the gene matches. CDR3 DNA: TGTGCCAGCACGACAGGGGGCCTATCCGGGGAGCTGTTTTTT. Protein: CASTTGGLSGELFF.

The chain is built from TRBV4-2 and TRBJ2-7; perhaps TRBD2 as D (8 bases). Germline V gene data show CDR1 as LGHNA and CDR2 as YNFKEQ. V lost 6 bases, J lost 1 base, and 19 bases lay in between. The CDR3 covers 16 residues. The CDR3 loop reads CASRRDLAGQSYEQYF. In nucleotides, the CDR3 is TGTGCCAGCAGGCGGGACTTAGCGGGACAGTCCTACGAGCAGTACTTC.

The genes are TRBV19 and TRBJ1-1; the D is unclear. The CDR3 covers 12 residues. Trimming removed 10 bases at V and 5 bases at J, with 14 bases between. CDR1 LNHDA and CDR2 SQIVND come from the germline V gene (reference sequence). Here the CDR3 reads CATTGLSTEAFF. In DNA, the CDR3 is TGTGCCACCACGGGGTTGTCGACTGAAGCTTTCTTT.

The chain employs TRBV19 and TRBJ1-1; D is ambiguous. From germline, CDR1 is LNHDA and CDR2 SQIVND (reference sequence). The CDR3 has 14 residues. The V gene lost 6 bases and the J gene lost 0 bases, with 11 bases spanning the gap. CDR3 in DNA: TGTGCCAGTAGGGAGGCTTTGATGAACACTGAAGCTTTCTTT. Its translation: CASREALMNTEAFF. Variable domain in full (rest from reference TRBV19 and TRBJ1-1): DGGITQSPKYLFRKEGQNVTLSCEQNLNHDAMYWYRQDPGQGLRLIYYSQIVNDFQKGDIAEGYSVSREKKESFPLTVTSAQKNPTAFYLCASREALMNTEAFFGQGTRLTVV.

V is TRBV9 and J is TRBJ2-2, with 9 bases fitting TRBD1. Trimming took 3 bases from V and 2 from J; bases not matched to a gene: 14. The CDR3 totals 19 residues. CDR1 is SGDLS, CDR2 YYNGEE, per germline. The CDR3: CASSERIGTGRKNTGELFF. The CDR3 coding sequence is TGTGCCAGCAGCGAGAGAATAGGGACAGGGAGAAAAAACACCGGGGAGCTGTTTTTT. Full variable domain (missing parts from reference TRBV9 and TRBJ2-2): DSGVTQTPKHLITATGQRVTLRCSPRSGDLSVYWYQQSLDQGLQFLIQYYNGEERAKGNILERFSAQQFPDLHSELNLSSLELGDSALYFCASSERIGTGRKNTGELFFGEGSRLTVL.

The V gene is TRBV7-9, the J gene TRBJ2-2, with TRBD2 identical over 8 bases. J gave up 1 base and V 6 bases, and 7 bases lay outside the gene matches. CDR3 length equals 16 residues. In germline, CDR1 is SEHNR, CDR2 FQNEAQ (reference sequence). CDR3 in amino acids: CASRPRTSRNTGELFF. In DNA form, the CDR3 reads TGTGCCAGCAGACCCAGGACTAGCCGGAACACCGGGGAGCTGTTTTTT.

V usage is TRBV12-3 or TRBV12-4 and J usage is TRBJ1-5; TRBD1 agrees at 8 bases. The CDR3 has 13 amino acids. With V trimmed by 5 bases and J by 9 bases, 6 bases remained unmatched. The CDR3 DNA sequence: TGTGCCAGCAGTCGGGACAGGCTTGGGCCCCAGCATTTT. Translation: CASSRDRLGPQHF.

The chain has TRBV19 and TRBJ1-4; TRBD1 might be the D (5 bases). Germline-derived CDR1 and CDR2 are LNHDA and SQIVND (reference sequence). Trimming pared 5 bases from V and 8 bases from J, leaving 18 bases between. The CDR3 is 15 amino acids. CDR3 DNA: TGTGCCAGTAGTCCCGACGGTACCCCAGGGGAAAAACTGTTTTTT. It is translated as CASSPDGTPGEKLFF.